One sample yielded the 25 T cell receptor beta chains listed below, sequenced in a study of tumor-infiltrating lymphocytes in oesophageal squamous cell carcinoma. Via MiXCR, TCRdb re-called the PCR reads, giving one row per CDR3 protein. The sample includes approximately 9,700 distinct CDR3 sequences, 59% of them seen just once. Specimen: esophageal tumor tissue. Every receptor here comes from a male donor with esophageal squamous cell carcinoma.

This chain connects TRBV7-9 to TRBJ1-5; no clear D gene. The germline gives CDR1 SEHNR, CDR2 FQNEAQ (reference sequence). V was trimmed by 1 base and J by 6 bases, leaving 10 bases between them. This CDR3 comprises 14 residues. CDR3 DNA: TGTGCCAGCAGCTTAGGAGGTTTTGGTCAGCCCCAGCATTTT. Protein: CASSLGGFGQPQHF.

This sequence joins TRBV7-2 and TRBJ2-4; TRBD2 agrees at 12 bases. The DNA end favors TRBJ2-7, so the J call may be wrong. The CDR3 loop spans 17 amino acids. Germline V lookup: CDR1 SGHTA, CDR2 FQGNSA. The CDR3 reads CASSLAMTSGSNYEQYF. Here the CDR3 DNA reads TGTGCCAGCAGCTTAGCGATGACTAGCGGGAGCAACTACGAGCAGTACTTC.

The V and J genes are TRBV6-1 and TRBJ2-7; D assignment may be TRBD1 or TRBD2 (5 bases each). Germline-derived CDR1 and CDR2 are MNHNS and SASEGT. The V end lost 6 bases, the J end lost 3 bases, and 12 bases lay between the germline ends. The length of the CDR3 is 13 residues. CDR3 nucleotide sequence: TGTGCCAGCAGACGGGGACGGAACTACGAGCAGTACTTC. Its protein is CASRRGRNYEQYF.

This clonotype was observed a few times. CDR3 nucleotides: TGTGCCAGCAAGGGGAGCGCGGAGACCCAGTACTTC. It yields the protein CASKGSAETQYF. The genes are TRBV28 and TRBJ2-3; D assignment may be TRBD1 or TRBD2 (5 bases each). The DNA end is a closer match to TRBJ2-5, so the J assignment may be wrong. This CDR3 region has 12 residues. CDR1 and CDR2 from the germline V gene are MDHEN and SYDVKM.

This clonotype was counted a few times. A much larger clone differs from this one at a single base, so this may be a read error. V and J are TRBV14 and TRBJ2-4, with 14 bases lining up with TRBD2. V shed 3 bases, J shed 13 bases, and the junction held 8 bases outside the gene matches. CDR3 size: 15 residues. Germline lookup yields CDR1 SGHDN and CDR2 FVKESK. CDR3 nucleotide sequence: TGTGCCAGCAGCCAGGCGACTAGCGGGAGGGGTAGACAGTACTTC. It is translated as CASSQATSGRGRQYF. Filled out from reference TRBV14 and TRBJ2-4, the complete variable domain reads EAGVTQFPSHSVIEKGQTVTLRCDPISGHDNLYWYRRVMGKEIKFLLHFVKESKQDESGMPNNRFLAERTGGTYSTLKVQPAELEDSGVYFCASSQATSGRGRQYFGAGTRLSVL.

In this sample, this clonotype turned up many times. This chain joins TRBV7-2 and TRBJ2-1, with D hard to call. CDR1 and CDR2 from the germline V gene are SGHTA and FQGNSA. The CDR3 covers 16 residues. Trimming removed 5 bases from V and 4 bases from J, with 18 bases in between. CDR3 region: CASSPPVTRLYNEQFF. Written as DNA, the CDR3 is TGTGCCAGCAGCCCCCCCGTCACTCGCCTGTACAATGAGCAGTTCTTC.

This clonotype ranks as medium-sized. The chain is built from TRBV27 and TRBJ2-1; a weak D match, TRBD2 (6 bases). The CDR3 is made up of 15 amino acids. The germline V and J ends were trimmed by 6 bases and 5 bases, with 17 bases remaining between them. CDR1 is MNHEY and CDR2 is SMNVEV in the germline V gene (reference sequence). The CDR3 coding sequence is TGTGCCAGCAGCCCGGGGGACTTCGGTCACAATGAGCAGTTCTTC. As protein: CASSPGDFGHNEQFF.

The chain links TRBV27 to TRBJ2-2; 7 bases are shared with TRBD1. The CDR3 contains 14 residues. Trimming removed 7 bases from V and 7 bases from J; junction bases left unmatched: 9. Germline loops: CDR1 MNHEY, CDR2 SMNVEV (reference sequence). As DNA, the CDR3 is TGTGCCAGCACCACGACAGGGCCTTTCGGGGAGCTGTTTTTT. Its translation: CASTTTGPFGELFF.

Written as DNA, the CDR3 is TGTGCCAGCAGCTTAGACACCAACTACGAGCAGTACTTC. Translation: CASSLDTNYEQYF. This chain links TRBV7-3 with TRBJ2-7, with unresolved D. CDR3 length equals 13 residues. Germline CDR1 is SGHTA and CDR2 is FQGTGA. Trimming cost V 2 bases and J 3 bases, with 8 bases left between them. The full variable domain, its missing parts supplied by reference TRBV7-3 and TRBJ2-7, is GAGVSQTPSNKVTEKGKYVELRCDPISGHTALYWYRQSLGQGPEFLIYFQGTGAADDSGLPNDRFFAVRPEGSVSTLKIQRTERGDSAVYLCASSLDTNYEQYFGPGTRLTVT.

Worth noting for this clonotype: This CDR3 fails to terminate in the conserved phenylalanine or tryptophan, so it likely reflects a read error. The limits of the CDR3 on the DNA are not certain, so only TCRdb's listed CDR3 is given. J is TRBJ2-5 and V is TRBV11-2; the DNA was not compared with TRBD1, the D call given in the table. Germline CDR1 and CDR2: SGHAT and FQNNGV. From its first to its last residue, the CDR3 has 16 amino acids. Here the CDR3 reads CASSSGTGSYEQYFGA.

The table lists this clonotype with many counts. The chain recombines TRBV10-3 with TRBJ2-3; 9 bases are shared with TRBD2. With 0 bases clipped from V and 5 bases from J, the junction kept 6 bases outside the gene matches. The CDR3 runs to 16 residues. Germline CDR1 and CDR2: ENHRY and SYGVKD. CDR3 amino acids: CAISESARGGGDTQYF. CDR3 DNA sequence: TGTGCCATCAGTGAGTCGGCGCGGGGGGGGGGAGATACGCAGTATTTT.

As for this clonotype: A read error may produce the germline difference seen at one junction end. V usage is TRBV7-2 and J usage is TRBJ2-1; 7 nucleotides agree with TRBD1. The CDR3 length is 13 residues. Germline V gives CDR1 SGHTA, CDR2 FQGNSA. For the CDR3, the DNA is TGTGCCAGCAGCCGACAGGGAACTTCACCCCTCCACTTC. This encodes CASSRQGTSPLHF.

As regards this clonotype: This sequence may be a read error, since a much larger clone differs from it by one base. The V call is TRBV5-1, the J call TRBJ2-7; D may be TRBD1 (5 bases). Germline V gene lookup returns CDR1 SGHRS and CDR2 YFSETQ. The CDR3 runs to 13 residues. With 4 bases removed from V and 7 bases from J, the gap between germline ends came to 15 bases. The CDR3 DNA reads as TGCGCCAGCAGCACACAGGTGTCCAATGAGCAGTACTTC. Translated: CASSTQVSNEQYF.

The chain carries TRBV6-1 and TRBJ2-7; a weak D match, TRBD1 (6 bases). The CDR3 has 14 amino acids. Trimming removed 6 bases at V and 12 bases at J, with 24 bases between. In germline, CDR1 is MNHNS, CDR2 SASEGT. The CDR3 loop is CASSQDLGTPHRYF. CDR3 in DNA: TGTGCCAGCAGCCAAGACTTAGGGACACCTCACCGGTACTTC.

This clonotype ranks as medium-sized (0.01 to 0.1%). The chain has TRBV24-1 and TRBJ2-1; D call uncertain. From germline, CDR1 is KGHDR and CDR2 SFDVKD. V lost 4 bases and J lost 5, with 17 bases in between. The CDR3 covers 16 residues. CDR3 in DNA: TGTGCCACCAGTGAGGGATCTGCCCGATCCCACAATGAGCAGTTCTTC. This codes for CATSEGSARSHNEQFF.

The V and J genes are TRBV7-8 and TRBJ1-2; no clear D gene. Germline V gene sequence: CDR1 SGHVS, CDR2 FQNEAQ. CDR3 length: 15 residues. V was pared by 5 bases and J by 4 bases, with 17 bases between. The CDR3 sequence: CASSPADTVSYGYTF. CDR3 bases: TGTGCCAGCAGCCCAGCAGATACAGTGAGCTATGGCTACACCTTC.

By share, this clonotype counts as medium-sized. The chain recombines TRBV12-3 or TRBV12-4 with TRBJ1-3; D may be TRBD1 (5 bases). Trimming removed 1 base at V and 4 bases at J, with 11 bases between. This CDR3 region has 15 residues. The CDR3 here is CASSLVGAGGNTIYF. The DNA of the CDR3 is TGTGCCAGCAGTTTAGTAGGGGCGGGGGGAAACACCATATATTTT.

The chain couples TRBV11-1 to TRBJ1-1; the D is unclear. The CDR3 covers 13 residues. The germline gives CDR1 SGHAT, CDR2 FQDESV (reference sequence). Trimming removed 0 bases from V and 1 base from J, with 3 bases in between. CDR3 sequence (DNA): TGTGCCAGCAGCTTAGCTCCGAACACTGAAGCTTTCTTT. This gives the protein CASSLAPNTEAFF.

This clonotype was observed a few times. The CDR3 carries no conserved terminal phenylalanine or tryptophan, so it likely arises from a read error. It is unclear where the CDR3 begins or ends on the DNA, so no DNA is shown, and the CDR3 is as TCRdb lists it. The chain recombines TRBV7-2 with TRBJ2-6; the tabulated D call, TRBD1, remains unverified against the DNA. The CDR3 sequence runs 17 residues, both termini included. Germline V CDR1 and CDR2: SGHTA, FQGNSA. The CDR3 region is CASSPDHNKGNIQYFGA.

This chain uses TRBV7-6 with TRBJ2-1, with 10 bases identical to TRBD1. Germline CDR1 SGHVS, CDR2 FNYEAQ. The CDR3 has 18 residues. After removal of 4 bases from V and 1 base from J, the junction contained 10 bases not matched to a gene. The CDR3: CASSSRPDRGQSYNEQFF. CDR3 nucleotides: TGTGCCAGCAGCTCCAGGCCCGACAGGGGGCAGTCCTACAATGAGCAGTTCTTC. The whole variable domain, remainder taken from reference TRBV7-6 and TRBJ2-1, is GAGVSQSPRYKVTKRGQDVALRCDPISGHVSLYWYRQALGQGPEFLTYFNYEAQQDKSGLPNDRFSAERPEGSISTLTIQRTEQRDSAMYRCASSSRPDRGQSYNEQFFGPGTRLTVL.

This clonotype was detected a few times. The V and J genes are TRBV12-5 and TRBJ1-1; a weak D match, TRBD1 (5 bases). CDR3 length equals 12 residues. V lost 1 base and J lost 8, with 8 bases in between. Germline values: CDR1 LGHNT, CDR2 FRNRAP. The CDR3 is CASGLGGGEAFF. CDR3 nucleotides: TGTGCTAGTGGTTTGGGGGGCGGCGAAGCTTTCTTT.

The chain carries TRBV7-3 and TRBJ2-3, with 7 bases lining up with TRBD1. Per germline, CDR1 SGHTA and CDR2 FQGTGA. The CDR3 runs 16 residues. The trim removed 2 bases at V and 2 bases at J, leaving 7 bases unmatched. The chain's CDR3 is CASSLARGRLTDTQYF. CDR3 coding DNA: TGTGCCAGCAGCTTAGCAAGGGGGCGGCTCACAGATACGCAGTATTTT.

By proportion, this clonotype is medium-sized. The chain carries TRBV11-3 and TRBJ2-7, with D maybe TRBD2 (6 bases). Germline V gene sequence: CDR1 SGHNT, CDR2 YENEEA. This CDR3 is built from 14 residues. V lost 4 bases, J lost 2 bases, and 12 bases lay in between. The CDR3 nucleotides read TGTGCCAGCAGCTCCGGGACTCGAGCCTACGAGCAGTACTTC. The encoded protein is CASSSGTRAYEQYF.

The chain joins TRBV6-2 or TRBV6-3 to TRBJ2-6, with TRBD1 identical over 8 bases. The better agreement between TRBJ2-7 and the DNA end casts doubt on the J call. The CDR3 sequence is 17 residues long. The germline gives CDR1 MNHEY, CDR2 SVGEGT. The chain's CDR3 is CASSYGIGTGIYNEQYF. The CDR3 DNA reads as TGTGCCAGCAGTTACGGGATCGGGACAGGAATATACAATGAGCAGTACTTC.

This clonotype was detected a few times. This CDR3 fails to terminate in the conserved phenylalanine or tryptophan, so it likely reflects a read error. The limits of the CDR3 on the DNA are not certain, so only TCRdb's listed CDR3 is given. The chain couples TRBV7-6 to TRBJ2-1; TRBD1 is the table's D call, not checked against the DNA. The CDR3 extends over 18 residues, inclusive of both ends. Germline lookup yields CDR1 SGHVS and CDR2 FNYEAQ. CDR3 amino acids: CASSSWTVSSYNEQFFGS.